The 7 T cell receptor beta chains below all came from one sample that was sequenced in a study of CD8 T cells in Susac syndrome. After extraction with the RNeasy kit, roughly 0.45 to 1 ug of the RNA was reverse transcribed using random hexamers. TCRdb fed the immunoSEQ multiplex PCR reads into MiXCR, producing one record per CDR3 protein. The table includes under 200,000 distinct CDR3 sequences, roughly 92% detected once. Sequenced input: CD4+ T cells from PBMCs. All receptors derive from a human donor with Susac syndrome.

The chain couples TRBV29-1 to TRBJ2-7; 12 nucleotides match TRBD1. The V gene end was trimmed by 5 bases and the J gene end by 5 bases; junction bases not matched to a gene: 4. This CDR3 contains 13 residues. Germline loops: CDR1 SQVTM, CDR2 ANQGSEA. The chain's CDR3 is CSVSGTGGHEQYF. Written as DNA, the CDR3 is TGCAGCGTTTCAGGGACAGGGGGCCACGAGCAGTACTTC.

V usage is TRBV3-1 and J usage is TRBJ2-3; no definite D call. Per germline, CDR1 LGHDT and CDR2 YNNKEL (reference sequence). V lost 1 base, J lost 10 bases, and 15 bases lay in between. The CDR3 extends over 14 amino acids. CDR3: CASSQVASSGAQYF. The CDR3, as DNA: TGTGCCAGCAGCCAAGTGGCCTCCTCAGGAGCGCAGTATTTT.

The gene calls are TRBV15 and TRBJ2-7, with a possible D match to TRBD2 (6 bases). This CDR3 comprises 13 residues. Germline V gives CDR1 LNHNV, CDR2 YYDKDF (reference sequence). Trimming took off 4 bases at V and 2 bases at J, with 9 bases between the two ends. CDR3 amino acids: CATSTRLAYEQYF. As DNA, the CDR3 is TGTGCCACCAGCACCCGACTAGCCTACGAGCAGTACTTC.

V is TRBV15 and J is TRBJ1-5, with D possibly being TRBD1 (5 bases). V gave up 0 bases and J gave up 4 bases, with 10 bases separating them. Germline V CDR1 and CDR2: LNHNV, YYDKDF (reference sequence). The CDR3 sequence is 15 residues long. Here the CDR3 DNA reads TGTGCCACCAGCAGAGAAGGGACGGTTAATCAGCCCCAGCATTTT. Translating gives CATSREGTVNQPQHF.

This clonotype was observed a handful of times. This sequence joins TRBV6-5 and TRBJ2-2; D possibly corresponds to TRBD1 (5 bases). The V gene's germline CDR1 is MNHEY and CDR2 SVGAGI. This CDR3 contains 15 residues. V was trimmed by 5 bases and J by 1 base, leaving 11 bases between them. The DNA for the CDR3 is TGTGCCAGCAGTCCAGGACATAAGAACACCGGGGAGCTGTTTTTT. This sequence encodes CASSPGHKNTGELFF.

This clonotype was seen just once. The CDR3 loop is CSEGTSGVEQFF. The CDR3, as DNA: TGCAGCGAAGGGACTAGCGGGGTTGAGCAGTTCTTC. This chain links TRBV29-1 with TRBJ2-1; TRBD2 matches at 13 bases. The CDR3 totals 12 residues. The V and J ends lost 7 bases and 9 bases, in that order; junction bases with no gene match: 3. Germline V gene lookup returns CDR1 SQVTM and CDR2 ANQGSEA.

This clonotype has just one count. V and J are TRBV28 and TRBJ1-2; TRBD1 matches at 7 bases. Germline CDR1 and CDR2: MDHEN and SYDVKM. The CDR3 is 15 residues long. The ends lost 2 bases at V and 3 bases at J; junction bases unmatched: 6. The CDR3 nucleotides are TGTGCCAGCAGTTTACTCCTACAGGGGTACTATGGCTACACCTTC. Protein: CASSLLLQGYYGYTF.